This passage covers 18 T cell receptor beta chains from one sample sequenced in a study of T-cell reconstitution after alpha-beta-depleted transplantation in children. Unique molecular identifiers were incorporated into the prepared TCRbeta library. MiXCR, applied by TCRdb to the PCR reads, yields one record per CDR3 protein. The profile shows 800,000 to 1,000,000 distinct CDR3 sequences, roughly 29% of them singletons. This specimen consisted of PBMCs, mostly from graft donor cells, obtained 360 days after TCRalphabeta/CD19-depleted stem cell transplant. The origin of the receptors is a boy in the first two years of life who had a stem cell transplant for SCID, so the T cells may come from the graft donor.

This chain uses TRBV18 with TRBJ2-7; TRBD2 agrees at 10 bases. Trimming at V came to 1 base and at J to 2 bases, leaving 5 bases not matched to a gene. The V gene's germline CDR1 is KGHSH and CDR2 LQKENI. The CDR3 has 16 residues. The CDR3 loop is CASSPRGTSATYEQYF. The DNA of the CDR3 is TGTGCCAGCTCACCACGGGGGACTAGCGCAACCTACGAGCAGTACTTC.

The chain recombines TRBV4-1 with TRBJ2-7; possibly TRBD1 for D (6 bases). Germline V gene data show CDR1 as MGHRA and CDR2 as YSYEKL. The CDR3 loop spans 16 amino acids. The germline V and J ends were trimmed by 0 bases and 4 bases, with 16 bases remaining between them. The CDR3: CASSQDIGRRGYEQYF. CDR3 nucleotides: TGCGCCAGCAGCCAAGATATAGGGCGTAGGGGGTACGAGCAGTACTTC.

The sample holds many counts of this clonotype. J is TRBJ1-1 and V is TRBV29-1; TRBD1 might be the D (5 bases). The V end lost 6 bases, the J end lost 1 base, and 15 bases lay between the germline ends. There are 14 residues in the CDR3. Germline CDR1 and CDR2: SQVTM and ANQGSEA. The CDR3 here is CSVAVAGRNTEAFF. Here the CDR3 DNA reads TGCAGCGTCGCGGTGGCAGGGAGGAACACTGAAGCTTTCTTT.

The chain uses TRBV27 and TRBJ2-7; TRBD2 aligns across 13 bases. The CDR3 has 15 residues. Germline lookup yields CDR1 MNHEY and CDR2 SMNVEV (reference sequence). The junction had 9 bases not matched to a gene; V was cut back by 6 bases and J by 7 bases. The CDR3 loop is CASSTGSGLAGEQYF. The CDR3, as DNA: TGTGCCAGCAGCACTGGGTCGGGACTAGCGGGAGAGCAGTACTTC.

The chain has TRBV5-1 and TRBJ2-7; 8 bases map to TRBD2. Germline V gene lookup returns CDR1 SGHRS and CDR2 YFSETQ. This CDR3 contains 14 residues. Trimming removed 0 bases from V and 5 bases from J; junction bases left unmatched: 4. CDR3 in DNA: TGCGCCAGCAGCTTGGATAGCGGGGTTAACGAGCAGTACTTC. Its protein is CASSLDSGVNEQYF.

The chain carries TRBV27 and TRBJ2-3, with 11 positions matching TRBD2. This CDR3 is built from 19 residues. CDR1 and CDR2 (germline): MNHEY, SMNVEV (reference sequence). After removal of 4 bases from V and 2 bases from J, the junction contained 14 bases not matched to a gene. The CDR3 DNA reads as TGTGCCAGCAGTTCATCCGGGACTAGCGGCGCTTACTACACAGATACGCAGTATTTT. This encodes CASSSSGTSGAYYTDTQYF.

This clonotype was picked up a small number of times. V usage is TRBV9 and J usage is TRBJ2-3; D is ambiguous. CDR1 SGDLS and CDR2 YYNGEE come from the germline V gene. This CDR3 is 14 amino acids long. Trimming took off 3 bases at V and 4 bases at J, with 12 bases between the two ends. The chain's CDR3 is CASSESPRADTQYF. In DNA, the CDR3 is TGTGCCAGCAGCGAAAGTCCTAGGGCAGATACGCAGTATTTT.

A remark on this clonotype: At one end, the junction sequence differs from germline, possibly due to a read error. The J gene is TRBJ2-3, the V gene TRBV9; D possibly corresponds to TRBD2 (6 bases). Germline CDR1 SGDLS, CDR2 YYNGEE. The CDR3 extends over 16 amino acids. The DNA for the CDR3 is TGTGCCAGCAGCGTAGATACGGGAGCTAGCACAAATACGCAGTATTTT. This encodes CASSVDTGASTNTQYF.

This clonotype has a handful of counts. The rearrangement uses TRBV20-1 and TRBJ2-1; tentative D call: TRBD2 (5 bases). The CDR3 totals 14 residues. Deletions cut 2 bases from V and 2 bases from J, with 10 bases between. Germline lookup yields CDR1 DFQATT and CDR2 SNEGSKA (reference sequence). The CDR3 DNA reads TGCAGTGCTAGACCCGGGGTGGCCTACAATGAGCAGTTCTTC. This sequence encodes CSARPGVAYNEQFF.

This clonotype turned up a few times. This sequence joins TRBV7-9 and TRBJ1-2, with TRBD1 matching 10 bases. Germline CDR1 SEHNR, CDR2 FQNEAQ (reference sequence). The V and J ends lost 1 base and 4 bases, in that order; junction bases with no gene match: 3. CDR3 size: 15 residues. The chain's CDR3 is CASSLVDRGLYGYTF. The DNA of the CDR3 is TGTGCCAGCAGCTTAGTTGACAGGGGGCTCTATGGCTACACCTTC.

The rearrangement joins TRBV7-6 to TRBJ1-6; 7 nucleotides align to TRBD1. The CDR3 sequence is 15 residues long. Germline V CDR1 and CDR2: SGHVS, FNYEAQ. V lost 5 bases and J lost 5; bases outside the gene matches: 6. As DNA, the CDR3 is TGTGCCAGCAGCCCCCGGGACAGTGATAATTCACCCCTCCACTTT. Translating it yields CASSPRDSDNSPLHF.

This clonotype was detected only a few times. V is TRBV6-2 or TRBV6-3 and J is TRBJ2-7; the match to TRBD1 covers 10 bases. Germline V gene sequence: CDR1 MNHEY, CDR2 SVGEGT. CDR3 length: 15 amino acids. V lost 5 bases, J lost 2 bases, and 6 bases stayed unmatched. The DNA for the CDR3 is TGTGCCAGCAGTACCGACAGGGGGCTCCCCTACGAGCAGTACTTC. It yields the protein CASSTDRGLPYEQYF.

This clonotype was counted between two and nine times. The chain is built from TRBV12-3 or TRBV12-4 and TRBJ2-6, with D perhaps matching TRBD1 or TRBD2 (7 bases each). This CDR3 is 16 amino acids long. Trimming left V 5 bases short and J 1 base short, with 12 bases between. DNA for the CDR3: TGTGCCAGCAGTCCGCAGGGGGGGTCTGGGGCCAACGTCCTGACTTTC. This gives the protein CASSPQGGSGANVLTF.

This chain joins TRBV20-1 and TRBJ2-3; D might be TRBD2 (5 bases). CDR1 and CDR2 (germline): DFQATT, SNEGSKA (reference sequence). V lost 5 bases, J lost 2 bases, and 17 bases lay in between. The CDR3 is 15 residues long. CDR3 residues: CSAFIAIGLTDTQYF. The DNA for the CDR3 is TGCAGTGCTTTCATAGCGATTGGCCTCACAGATACGCAGTATTTT.

This clonotype appeared a single time. The chain has TRBV7-2 and TRBJ2-7, with a possible D match to TRBD1 (6 bases). Germline CDR1 SGHTA, CDR2 FQGNSA. The CDR3 length is 21 residues. Trimming removed 0 bases from V and 4 bases from J, with 31 bases in between. The CDR3 is CASSLAPTGRGPTGSNYEQYF. CDR3 nucleotides: TGTGCCAGCAGCTTAGCCCCTACAGGGCGCGGCCCGACGGGGAGTAATTACGAGCAGTACTTC.

As for this clonotype: This may arise from a read error, as a much more abundant clone is one base away. The rearrangement joins TRBV2 to TRBJ2-7; possible D gene TRBD2, 6 bases. Germline-derived CDR1 and CDR2 are SNHLY and FYNNEI. The length of the CDR3 is 14 residues. CDR3 bases: TGTACCAGCAGCGGGCATCGAAGCTCCTACGAGCAGTACTTC. Translating it yields CTSSGHRSSYEQYF.

The chain carries TRBV6-1 and TRBJ2-1; 12 nucleotides match TRBD1. V lost 5 bases and J lost 12; bases outside the gene matches: 11. The CDR3 is made up of 15 amino acids. CDR1 and CDR2 (germline): MNHNS, SASEGT. The CDR3 sequence: CASSPLGQGAVRQFF. CDR3 DNA sequence: TGTGCCAGCAGTCCCTTGGGACAGGGGGCGGTCAGGCAGTTCTTC.

The V and J genes are TRBV6-5 and TRBJ2-1; TRBD2 is a possible D gene (5 bases). Trimming took off 0 bases at V and 4 bases at J, with 10 bases between the two ends. Germline CDR1 and CDR2: MNHEY and SVGAGI. This CDR3 has 15 residues. CDR3 DNA sequence: TGTGCCAGCAGTTACTCCCTGGACTTGTACAATGAGCAGTTCTTC. Translation gives CASSYSLDLYNEQFF.